These T cell receptor beta chains were read from a single sample in a study of blood T cell repertoires in COVID-19. Profiling relied on immunoSEQ multiplex PCR, and the TCRdb table lists in-frame clones only, not all of them. Here the sample spans some 170,000 clones, about 85% being singletons. What was sequenced was peripheral blood. The origin of the receptors is a woman aged 55 to 70 with acute or convalescent COVID-19. Each CDR3 is given with its conserved first and last residue.

V gene: TRBV2
CDR3 protein: CASRADRTLNTEAFF

V gene: TRBV19
CDR3 protein: CASSEGVSNQPQHF

V gene: TRBV3-1/TRBV3-2
CDR3 protein: CASSQVSVGTTFHEQFF

V gene: TRBV9
CDR3 protein: CASSPHGGDTEAFF

V gene: TRBV9
CDR3 protein: CASSVARGGTGELFF

V gene: TRBV7-3
CDR3 protein: CASSPRGARKQFF

V gene: TRBV11-2
CDR3 protein: CASSPQITQRGGETEAFF

V gene: TRBV6-4
CDR3 protein: CASSQDRDTEAFF

V gene: TRBV19
CDR3 protein: CASSIGEGGQPQHF

V gene: TRBV29-1
CDR3 protein: CSSNVGTGSADTQYF

V gene: TRBV10-1
CDR3 protein: CASSVEANTGELFF

V gene: TRBV20-1
CDR3 protein: CSATQGNEQFF

V gene: TRBV10-3
CDR3 protein: CAISGGTSVNYEQYF

V gene: TRBV10-3
CDR3 protein: CAISYREGSNEQFF

V gene: TRBV30
CDR3 protein: CAWRPLAGGYNEQFF

V gene: TRBV5-4
CDR3 protein: CASSFSGVPYEQYF

V gene: TRBV5-1
CDR3 protein: CASSWGGTNEKLFF

V gene: TRBV30
CDR3 protein: CAWRESGSVNTGELFF

V gene: TRBV29-1
CDR3 protein: CSVEGGQGAEAFF

V gene: TRBV2
CDR3 protein: CASRVADSLTGELFF

V gene: TRBV25-1
CDR3 protein: CASSEQGGSTDTQYF

V gene: TRBV9
CDR3 protein: CASSADPRGDTQYF